The 11 T cell receptor beta chains presented below share a single source sample, sequenced in a study of identical twins listed by TCRdb under 2016. Receptors were amplified or captured by 5' RACE. Reads for this sample came from an Illumina HiSeq 2000. Clones were called with MiXCR by TCRdb after fastp trimmed the public reads at Q25, and only in-frame beta chains were retained. Every CDR3 protein is listed once, alongside the most common genes and DNA of its rows. This sample comprises roughly 1,500,000 distinct CDR3 sequences, under 35% of them detected only once. 0.25% to 0.3% of the sample comes from the top ten. Sequencing was carried out using cord blood. Receptors were obtained from a newborn girl in good health.

The chain employs TRBV10-3 and TRBJ2-1, with D perhaps given as TRBD1 or TRBD2 (5 bases each). Germline values: CDR1 ENHRY, CDR2 SYGVKD. Trimming cost V 0 bases and J 4 bases, with 10 bases left between them. The length of the CDR3 is 15 residues. The CDR3 region has the DNA TGTGCCATCAGTGAGTCGGGGGAAAATTACAATGAGCAGTTCTTC. It translates to CAISESGENYNEQFF.

At least ten counts were recorded for this clonotype. The chain carries TRBV2 and TRBJ2-4; D ambiguous. V was shortened by 1 base and J by 0 bases, with 10 bases between the two germline ends. Germline V gene sequence: CDR1 SNHLY, CDR2 FYNNEI. The CDR3 totals 16 residues. The DNA of the CDR3 is TGTGCCAGCAGTGAAGGGACCCCTCTAGCCAAAAACATTCAGTACTTC. Translating gives CASSEGTPLAKNIQYF.

The sample holds a few counts of this clonotype. V gene TRBV4-2 combines with J gene TRBJ2-1; D is ambiguous. In germline, CDR1 is LGHNA, CDR2 YNFKEQ. V lost 1 base, J lost 3 bases, and 10 bases lay in between. The CDR3 extends over 15 amino acids. The CDR3 DNA reads as TGTGCCAGCAGCCAAGGGACCCGCAGCTACAATGAGCAGTTCTTC. This codes for CASSQGTRSYNEQFF.

The chain joins TRBV7-2 to TRBJ2-7, with D possibly matching TRBD2 (5 bases). Deletions cut 1 base from V and 0 bases from J, with 13 bases between. The CDR3 totals 16 residues. Germline values: CDR1 SGHTA, CDR2 FQGNSA. CDR3 in DNA: TGTGCCAGCAGCTTAGATGTCCGACTAAGCTCCTACGAGCAGTACTTC. It encodes CASSLDVRLSSYEQYF.

About this clonotype itself: Since a much larger clone is just one base distant, this may be a read error. The chain carries TRBV11-2 and TRBJ1-5; weak D call: TRBD1 (5 bases). This CDR3 is built from 15 residues. The germline V and J ends were trimmed by 2 bases and 4 bases, with 12 bases remaining between them. The germline CDR1 and CDR2 sequences are SGHAT and FQNNGV. The CDR3 nucleotides are TGTGCCAGCAGCTTAAGGAGGAAGGGGAATCAGCCCCAGCATTTT. Its protein is CASSLRRKGNQPQHF.

Only a few counts were recorded for this clonotype. The rearrangement joins TRBV24-1 to TRBJ2-3; tentative D call: TRBD1 (6 bases). Between the trimmed V and J ends, which lost 3 bases and 0 bases, there was a span of 9 bases. Germline V CDR1 and CDR2: KGHDR, SFDVKD. The CDR3 consists of 15 residues. The CDR3 nucleotides read TGTGCCACCAGTGATCGGGACAAGAGCACAGATACGCAGTATTTT. Translation gives CATSDRDKSTDTQYF.

The CDR3 nucleotides read TGTGCCAGCTCACCATACCCGAGCAATCAGCCCCAGCATTTT. As protein: CASSPYPSNQPQHF. The chain combines TRBV18 with TRBJ1-5, with D hard to call. The CDR3 extends over 14 amino acids. The V gene's germline CDR1 is KGHSH and CDR2 LQKENI. V was clipped by 2 bases and J by 1 base, with 6 bases between them.

In regard to this clonotype: A much larger clone differs from this one at a single base, so this may be a read error. The chain links TRBV29-1 to TRBJ2-4, with D tentatively TRBD2 (5 bases). The germline V gene encodes CDR1 SQVTM and CDR2 ANQGSEA. Trimming stripped 7 bases from V and 0 bases from J, with 10 bases between. CDR3 length: 13 residues. The CDR3 sequence is CSGGPLAKNIQYF. Here the CDR3 DNA reads TGCAGCGGCGGGCCACTAGCCAAAAACATTCAGTACTTC.

J is TRBJ2-5 and V is TRBV6-1; D is undetermined. V dropped 1 base and J dropped 5 bases, with 8 bases sitting between them. Germline V CDR1 and CDR2: MNHNS, SASEGT. The CDR3 has 13 amino acids. Here the CDR3 DNA reads TGTGCCAGCAGTGAAGGCTATGTGGAGACCCAGTACTTC. This encodes CASSEGYVETQYF.

Comments on this clonotype: A read error may be the cause here, since a much bigger clone is one base away. The chain carries TRBV2 and TRBJ1-2; TRBD1 is a possible D gene (6 bases). The germline V gene encodes CDR1 SNHLY and CDR2 FYNNEI. The CDR3 extends over 13 amino acids. V gave up 4 bases and J gave up 4 bases, with 10 bases separating them. CDR3 sequence: CASSVGRGYGYTF. Here the CDR3 DNA reads TGTGCCAGCAGTGTGGGCAGGGGCTATGGCTACACCTTC.

This clonotype turned up a few times. The DNA for the CDR3 is TGTGCCAGCAACAAGGACCCAAAGACCTCGTCTCTCTACAATGAGCAGTTCTTC. It yields the protein CASNKDPKTSSLYNEQFF. The chain couples TRBV5-4 to TRBJ2-1; D remains ambiguous. CDR1 is SGHNT, CDR2 YYREEE, per germline (reference sequence). This CDR3 spans 18 amino acids. Trimming removed 6 bases from V and 3 bases from J, with 25 bases in between.